This paragraph reports one T cell receptor (beta chain). The CDR3 is 15 amino acids. V lost 3 bases to trimming and J lost 3 bases; unmatched junction nucleotides: 3. Germline CDR1 is GTSNPN and CDR2 is SVGIG (reference sequence). Only in-frame clones appear in the TCRdb table, and some are missing; sequencing was by immunoSEQ multiplex PCR. Of tens of thousands of clones listed, around 95% are singletons. This record comes from a study of regulatory and conventional T cells in RAG deficiency. Blood CD4+ CD25-low CD127-high conventional T cells supplied the genomic DNA template. The sample was also linked to a second study, of regulatory T cells. That report adds: The PCR used 52 TRBV and 13 TRBJ primers.

Sequencing used CD25- CD4+ T cells sorted from blood. The V gene is TRBV30, the J gene TRBJ1-4; 11 bases align to TRBD1. This TCR was sampled from a human donor in good health. The CDR3 sequence: CAWSGTGGSNEKLFF. The CDR3, as DNA: TGTGCCTGGAGCGGGACAGGGGGATCTAATGAAAAACTGTTTTTT.